The 32 T cell receptor beta chains reported below all come from one sample, sequenced in a study of shared clonotypes between healthy human individuals. Clones were read by immunoSEQ multiplex PCR, and TCRdb kept only the in-frame ones, dropping some. The sample carries over 1.4 million clones, approximately 97% recorded once. Sequenced sample: naive CD4+ T cells sorted from blood. Documented subset: CD45RA+ positively selected. The receptors stem from a man aged 25-45 years in good health.

The chain links TRBV7-2 to TRBJ2-7; D is unclear. The germline V gene has CDR1 SGHTA and CDR2 FQGNSA. The CDR3 sequence is 15 residues long. Trimming removed 3 bases at V and 0 bases at J, with 12 bases between. The CDR3 loop reads CASSLVAQSSYEQYF. Written as DNA, the CDR3 is TGTGCCAGCAGCTTGGTTGCTCAGAGCTCCTACGAGCAGTACTTC. Using reference TRBV7-2 and TRBJ2-7 for the parts outside the CDR3, the full variable domain is GAGVSQSPSNKVTEKGKDVELRCDPISGHTALYWYRQSLGQGLEFLIYFQGNSAPDKSGLPSDRFSAERTGGSVSTLTIQRTQQEDSAVYLCASSLVAQSSYEQYFGPGTRLTVT.

In nucleotides, the CDR3 is TGCGCCAGCAGTGAGTGGACTATCGAGAACACCGGGGAGCTGTTTTTT. It specifies CASSEWTIENTGELFF. This chain joins TRBV10-2 and TRBJ2-2; TRBD2 is a possible D gene (6 bases). The CDR3 runs to 16 residues. Germline V CDR1 and CDR2: WSHSY, SAAADI. V lost 1 base, J lost 1 base, and 10 bases lay in between.

The chain carries TRBV21-1 and TRBJ2-7; the table's TRBD1 call for D was not verified on the DNA. TRBV21-1 is a recognized pseudogene. This CDR3 has 14 amino acids. The CDR3 is CASSGHAAPYEQYF. The CDR3 DNA reads TGTGCCAGCAGCGGGCATGCAGCCCCCTACGAGCAGTACTTC.

The rearrangement joins TRBV11-2 to TRBJ2-5, with TRBD2 identical over 12 bases. V gave up 1 base and J gave up 5 bases; unmatched junction bases: 14. CDR1 SGHAT and CDR2 FQNNGV come from the germline V gene. The CDR3 has 19 residues. The CDR3 region has the DNA TGTGCCAGCAGCTTAGCCACACTAGCGGGAGGCCGTTCGGCGGAGACCCAGTACTTC. Amino acid sequence: CASSLATLAGGRSAETQYF.

The chain couples TRBV28 to TRBJ1-4, with 9 bases fitting TRBD1. The trim removed 2 bases at V and 8 bases at J, leaving 9 bases unmatched. Germline V gives CDR1 MDHEN, CDR2 SYDVKM. The length of the CDR3 is 16 residues. CDR3 bases: TGTGCCAGCAGTTTACCAATACAGGGGGCTTGGGAAAAACTGTTTTTT. It yields the protein CASSLPIQGAWEKLFF.

V usage is TRBV2 and J usage is TRBJ2-2, with D possibly TRBD2 on 6 matching bases. Germline CDR1 and CDR2: SNHLY and FYNNEI. CDR3 size: 15 residues. V lost 4 bases to trimming and J lost 5 bases, with 14 bases between them. CDR3 sequence reads: CASSVVGLSTGELFF. DNA for the CDR3: TGTGCCAGCAGTGTAGTGGGACTTTCAACCGGGGAGCTGTTTTTT.

The chain carries TRBV30 and TRBJ2-3; 7 bases are a match to TRBD2. Trimming cost V 0 bases and J 4 bases; bases outside gene matches: 10. Germline V gene lookup returns CDR1 GTSNPN and CDR2 SVGIG (reference sequence). This CDR3 is built from 16 residues. CDR3 bases: TGTGCCTGGAGTGTAACCCGGAGACTAGCAGCAGATACGCAGTATTTT. Its protein product is CAWSVTRRLAADTQYF.

The rearrangement links TRBV18 to TRBJ2-2; D remains ambiguous. CDR1 and CDR2 from the germline V gene are KGHSH and LQKENI. V lost 3 bases and J lost 2, with 19 bases in between. CDR3 length: 18 residues. The CDR3 nucleotides read TGTGCCAGCTCACCCCGAATGCTGGGGTCCACAAACACCGGGGAGCTGTTTTTT. Its protein product is CASSPRMLGSTNTGELFF.

The CDR3 nucleotides read TGCGCCAGCAGCCAAGGTATGGGCAGCGACTATGGCTACACCTTC. It encodes CASSQGMGSDYGYTF. The chain carries TRBV4-1 and TRBJ1-2, with D unclear. V shed 1 base and J shed 3 bases, with 12 bases lying between them. The CDR3 extends over 15 amino acids. Per the germline V gene, CDR1 is MGHRA and CDR2 is YSYEKL.

The rearrangement links TRBV18 to TRBJ2-3, with a tentative D call TRBD2 (6 bases). CDR3 length: 23 amino acids. CDR1 is KGHSH, CDR2 LQKENI, per germline. Trimming removed 3 bases at V and 0 bases at J, with 34 bases between. CDR3 DNA sequence: TGTGCCAGCTCACCGTCGGAAGGGACGGCGACTAGTGATCATCCCCCTAGCACAGATACGCAGTATTTT. Its translation is CASSPSEGTATSDHPPSTDTQYF.

The gene calls are TRBV5-4 and TRBJ2-6; D might be TRBD2 (5 bases). Between the trimmed V and J ends, which lost 5 bases and 3 bases, there was a span of 21 bases. Looked up from germline, CDR1 is SGHNT and CDR2 is YYREEE (reference sequence). CDR3 length: 18 residues. The CDR3 sequence: CASRVGTRPRGGANVLTF. DNA of the CDR3: TGTGCCAGCAGGGTCGGAACTAGGCCGAGAGGTGGGGCCAACGTCCTGACTTTC.

V and J are TRBV2 and TRBJ1-5; 8 positions match TRBD1. The CDR3 contains 15 residues. Germline trimming cut 6 bases from V and 1 base from J; bases unmatched to any gene: 5. The germline gives CDR1 SNHLY, CDR2 FYNNEI. In DNA form, the CDR3 reads TGTGCCAGCAGGCTAAGGACAGGGAGCAATCAGCCCCAGCATTTT. This sequence encodes CASRLRTGSNQPQHF.

This clone has more than one count but fewer than ten. The chain links TRBV28 to TRBJ1-4; D is possibly TRBD1 (5 bases). V lost 5 bases, J lost 14 bases, and 15 bases lay in between. CDR3 length: 12 amino acids. The germline V gene has CDR1 MDHEN and CDR2 SYDVKM. The CDR3 reads CASSPSGVGLFF. The CDR3 nucleotides read TGTGCCAGCAGTCCCTCGGGGGTGGGTCTGTTTTTT.

Points on this clone: The germline gene is not matched at one end of the junction; a read error may be the cause. The chain couples TRBV6-5 to TRBJ2-7; 10 positions match TRBD2. The CDR3 is 13 residues long. The V gene's germline CDR1 is MNHEY and CDR2 SVGAGI. CDR3: CASSLGLAYGQYF. In DNA form, the CDR3 reads TGTGCCAGCAGTTTGGGACTAGCGTACGGGCAGTACTTC.

This chain uses TRBV11-3 with TRBJ2-7; no clear D gene. The germline gives CDR1 SGHNT, CDR2 YENEEA. The V and J ends lost 5 bases and 6 bases respectively, with 8 bases between them. This CDR3 has 11 amino acids. The CDR3 DNA is TGTGCCAGCAGCCCTGTCGGCGAGCAGTACTTC. Protein product: CASSPVGEQYF.

The CDR3 reads CASSKGRQGMRGYTF. The CDR3 DNA sequence: TGTGCCAGCAGTAAAGGCCGACAGGGTATGCGGGGCTACACCTTC. The rearrangement uses TRBV28 and TRBJ1-2, with 7 bases aligning to TRBD1. This CDR3 is built from 15 residues. Losses at the gene ends were 5 bases for V and 8 bases for J; bases not matched to a gene: 14. Germline V gives CDR1 MDHEN, CDR2 SYDVKM.

This clone was seen once. This chain joins TRBV5-1 and TRBJ2-7; D perhaps matches TRBD2 (5 bases). V lost 1 base, J lost 7 bases, and 6 bases lay in between. This CDR3 comprises 11 residues. Germline-derived CDR1 and CDR2 are SGHRS and YFSETQ. The CDR3 is CASSLSGEQYF. CDR3 in DNA: TGCGCCAGCAGCTTGTCGGGAGAGCAGTACTTC.

V usage is TRBV5-1 and J usage is TRBJ1-4; no clear D gene. The CDR3 extends over 15 amino acids. Germline V lookup: CDR1 SGHRS, CDR2 YFSETQ. The ends were cut back, 0 bases at V and 3 bases at J, with 9 bases in the middle. CDR3 coding DNA: TGCGCCAGCAGCTTGGAGAGGGTAGCTAATGAAAAACTGTTTTTT. Its translation: CASSLERVANEKLFF.

This chain joins TRBV7-2 and TRBJ2-3, with 9 bases lining up with TRBD2. This CDR3 is built from 16 residues. Germline V gene data show CDR1 as SGHTA and CDR2 as FQGNSA. J gave up 5 bases and V 0 bases, and 6 bases lay outside the gene matches. CDR3 coding DNA: TGTGCCAGCAGCTTAGCGTCAGCGGGAGGTGGAGATACGCAGTATTTT. Translation gives CASSLASAGGGDTQYF.

This chain joins TRBV5-4 and TRBJ1-1; D might be TRBD1 (6 bases). Germline CDR1 and CDR2: SGHNT and YYREEE (reference sequence). This CDR3 comprises 16 residues. V was shortened by 4 bases and J by 4 bases, with 20 bases between the two germline ends. CDR3 sequence reads: CASSPKGGGLGTEAFF. CDR3 nucleotides: TGTGCCAGCAGCCCCAAGGGCGGGGGCTTAGGCACTGAAGCTTTCTTT.

This sequence joins TRBV5-4 and TRBJ2-5; D is perhaps TRBD2 (5 bases). The CDR3 has 14 amino acids. Germline V gives CDR1 SGHNT, CDR2 YYREEE (reference sequence). The germline V and J ends were trimmed by 0 bases and 4 bases, with 10 bases remaining between them. CDR3 protein: CASSLALAPETQYF. CDR3 bases: TGTGCCAGCAGCTTGGCATTAGCGCCAGAGACCCAGTACTTC. The complete variable domain, with remaining parts taken from reference TRBV5-4 and TRBJ2-5, reads ETGVTQSPTHLIKTRGQQVTLRCSSQSGHNTVSWYQQALGQGPQFIFQYYREEENGRGNFPPRFSGLQFPNYSSELNVNALELDDSALYLCASSLALAPETQYFGPGTRLLVL.

This clone was picked up one time. V is TRBV13 and J is TRBJ2-3, with 7 bases that match TRBD2. V shed 2 bases, J shed 0 bases, and the junction held 5 bases outside the gene matches. The CDR3 spans 16 residues. Germline assignment: CDR1 PRHDT and CDR2 FYEKMQ (reference sequence). The CDR3 sequence is CASSLYLGGSTDTQYF. CDR3 bases: TGTGCCAGCAGCTTATACTTGGGGGGGAGCACAGATACGCAGTATTTT.

The chain recombines TRBV9 with TRBJ1-4; D may be TRBD1 (6 bases). The CDR3 totals 13 residues. V shed 3 bases and J shed 7 bases, with 10 bases lying between them. The germline CDR1 and CDR2 sequences are SGDLS and YYNGEE. In DNA form, the CDR3 reads TGTGCCAGCAGCGCCGGACAGTCTGAAAAACTGTTTTTT. This codes for CASSAGQSEKLFF.

The V and J genes are TRBV2 and TRBJ2-5, with TRBD2 matching 12 bases. CDR1 and CDR2 (germline): SNHLY, FYNNEI. V shed 7 bases and J 0 bases; nucleotides not matched to a gene: 9. The CDR3 length is 17 residues. The CDR3 DNA sequence: TGTGCCAGCACTGGACGGCTAGCGGGAGGGTACCAAGAGACCCAGTACTTC. Its protein product is CASTGRLAGGYQETQYF.

V gene TRBV28 combines with J gene TRBJ1-1; no reliable D call. The V gene lost 10 bases and the J gene lost 7 bases, with 16 bases spanning the gap. This CDR3 has 12 amino acids. Germline V gene sequence: CDR1 MDHEN, CDR2 SYDVKM. CDR3 sequence (DNA): TGTGCCACCCTGATCGGTGGAAATGAAGCTTTCTTT. Translated: CATLIGGNEAFF.

V is TRBV10-3 and J is TRBJ2-3; D tentatively reads TRBD1 or TRBD2 (6 bases each). The CDR3 sequence is 14 residues long. Germline V gives CDR1 ENHRY, CDR2 SYGVKD. Trimming stripped 0 bases from V and 5 bases from J, with 9 bases between. The CDR3 DNA sequence: TGTGCCATCAGTGAGTCGAAGGGGGGAGATACGCAGTATTTT. Translated, it gives CAISESKGGDTQYF.

J is TRBJ1-5 and V is TRBV28; perhaps TRBD1 as D (6 bases). The germline CDR1 and CDR2 sequences are MDHEN and SYDVKM. V lost 2 bases, J lost 6 bases, and 11 bases lay in between. CDR3 length: 14 residues. CDR3 sequence reads: CASSLVGGAQPQHF. The DNA for the CDR3 is TGTGCCAGCAGTTTAGTAGGGGGAGCTCAGCCCCAGCATTTT.

This chain connects TRBV11-2 to TRBJ2-4; 7 nucleotides match TRBD2. The CDR3 has 14 amino acids. Germline CDR1 is SGHAT and CDR2 is FQNNGV. V was clipped by 5 bases and J by 8 bases; unmatched bases: 9. CDR3 DNA: TGTGCCAGCAGCCATGGGCGGGAGAATTACATTCAGTACTTC. Protein: CASSHGRENYIQYF.

The chain links TRBV27 to TRBJ2-1; 14 bases are a match to TRBD2. The V and J ends lost 3 bases and 8 bases, in that order; junction bases with no gene match: 9. The CDR3 consists of 17 residues. Germline V CDR1 and CDR2: MNHEY, SMNVEV (reference sequence). The CDR3 region is CASSFSLGTSGSHEQFF. CDR3 coding DNA: TGTGCCAGCAGTTTCAGTCTCGGGACTAGCGGGAGTCATGAGCAGTTCTTC.

The chain combines TRBV5-6 with TRBJ1-5; no firm D call. Germline CDR1 SGHDT, CDR2 YYEEEE. The CDR3 has 12 amino acids. V was cut by 4 bases and J by 5 bases, with 7 bases left in between. DNA of the CDR3: TGTGCCAGCAGCGTAATTGATCAGCCCCAGCATTTT. Protein product: CASSVIDQPQHF.

The chain couples TRBV11-3 to TRBJ2-7, with no clear D. Germline V lookup: CDR1 SGHNT, CDR2 YENEEA. V lost 1 base and J lost 1, with 5 bases in between. This CDR3 is 13 amino acids long. The CDR3 bases are TGTGCCAGCAGCTTAGCAGTTTCCTACGAGCAGTACTTC. Residues: CASSLAVSYEQYF.

This clone was seen only once. The V and J genes are TRBV18 and TRBJ1-4; a possible D gene is TRBD1 (5 bases). The CDR3 length is 13 residues. CDR1 KGHSH and CDR2 LQKENI come from the germline V gene. The V and J ends lost 2 bases and 7 bases respectively, with 8 bases between them. The CDR3 is CASSPGGTEKLFF. CDR3 in DNA: TGTGCCAGCTCACCAGGGGGTACTGAAAAACTGTTTTTT.